These 26 T cell receptor beta chains share one sample of origin, sequenced in a study of T cell clonality in common variable immunodeficiency (dated by TCRdb to between 2014 and 2017). Libraries were built with the immunoSEQ multiplex PCR assay. Drawn from immuneACCESS, this table holds only the in-frame rearrangements with V and J called that TCRdb kept. Clones are partly lost; checked studies trace under half to an unresolved V gene and leave the rest unexplained. The sample counts about 64,000 clones, each observed more than once. The ten largest make up 1.7% of the sample. The sample consisted of peripheral blood mononuclear cells. All receptors come from a person aged 18 to 75 in good health.

This clone was counted at least ten times. The CDR3 is cut off 3 residues early in the read; its end comes from the germline J gene. The chain combines TRBV19 with TRBJ2-6, with D unresolved. V was clipped by 2 bases and J by 0 bases, with 5 bases between them. CDR3 length equals 15 residues. CDR1 and CDR2 from the germline V gene are LNHDA and SQIVND (reference sequence). Incomplete CDR3 DNA: TGTGCCAGTAGTATATCCCACTCTGGGGCCAACGTC. Amino acids: CASSISHSGANV. The whole CDR3 protein reads CASSISHSGANVLTF.

This clone was recorded at least ten times. Coverage ceases 3 residues before the CDR3 finishes, and the germline J gene fills in the end. The chain carries TRBV30 and TRBJ1-1; 7 bases are a match to TRBD1. Germline trimming cut 0 bases from V and 4 bases from J; bases unmatched to any gene: 2. The CDR3 contains 13 residues. Germline assignment: CDR1 GTSNPN and CDR2 SVGIG (reference sequence). The CDR3 reads CAWSVSGGTEAFF. Incomplete CDR3 DNA: TGTGCCTGGAGTGTGTCAGGGGGCACTGAA.

This clone has a count of ten or more. The read finishes 3 residues shy of the CDR3 end, and the germline J gene is used to complete it. The V gene is TRBV7-2, the J gene TRBJ1-4, with a weak D call TRBD1 (5 bases). This CDR3 spans 15 amino acids. Trimming cost V 5 bases and J 0 bases, with 10 bases left between them. Germline V gene data show CDR1 as SGHTA and CDR2 as FQGNSA. The covered CDR3 bases are TGTGCCAGCAGCGTTCAGACAGCAACTAATGAAAAA. Translated, it gives CASSVQTATNEK. Given in full, the CDR3 is CASSVQTATNEKLFF.

This clone was counted at least ten times. The read comes to an end 3 residues before the CDR3 does, leaving the germline J gene to fill in the end. The rearrangement uses TRBV5-1 and TRBJ1-2, with 8 bases matching TRBD1. Trimming took 3 bases from V and 5 from J; bases not matched to a gene: 6. Germline lookup yields CDR1 SGHRS and CDR2 YFSETQ. The CDR3 has 14 residues. Incomplete CDR3 DNA: TGCGCCAGCAGCTCGGGACAGGCGGGATATGGC. Translated, it gives CASSSGQAGYG. The full CDR3 reads CASSSGQAGYGYTF.

This clone was seen many times. Sequencing ends 3 residues short of the CDR3 end; the germline J gene provides the rest. V and J are TRBV12-3 or TRBV12-4 and TRBJ2-3, with a tentative D call TRBD1 (5 bases). The CDR3 is 14 residues long. Trimming took 5 bases from V and 2 from J, leaving 11 bases between them. CDR3 in amino acids: CASSPRQPTDTQYF. The covered CDR3 bases are TGTGCCAGCAGTCCGCGACAGCCCACAGATACG.

This clone was seen ten or more times. The CDR3 is cut off 3 residues early in the read; its end comes from the germline J gene. The gene calls are TRBV4-1 and TRBJ2-3; 8 bases agree with TRBD2. J gave up 5 bases and V 4 bases, and 8 bases lay outside the gene matches. Germline CDR1 and CDR2: MGHRA and YSYEKL. This CDR3 has 15 amino acids. The CDR3 protein is CASSPVPGTRDTQYF. The part of the CDR3 DNA that was read is TGCGCCAGCAGCCCCGTACCCGGGACTAGAGATACG.

This clone was picked up many times. The sequence runs out 3 residues before the end of the CDR3; the remainder is reconstructed from the germline J gene. The chain links TRBV6-2 or TRBV6-3 to TRBJ2-3, with a tentative D call TRBD1 (6 bases). Germline CDR1 reads MNHEY; CDR2 reads SVGEGT. V was clipped by 2 bases and J by 2 bases, with 11 bases between them. The CDR3 is made up of 15 amino acids. The CDR3 loop reads CASSYPGQYTDTQYF. CDR3 bases read: TGTGCCAGCAGTTACCCGGGACAATACACAGATACG.

This clone was recorded a few times. This clone may be a read error of a much larger clone one base away. The read stops 3 residues short of the end of the CDR3; the missing end is completed from the germline J gene. The genes are TRBV20-1 and TRBJ1-3; 8 nucleotides match TRBD1. Germline CDR1 reads DFQATT; CDR2 reads SNEGSKA (reference sequence). After removal of 3 bases from V and 0 bases from J, the junction contained 7 bases not matched to a gene. This CDR3 comprises 16 residues. CDR3 DNA, as far as it was read: TGCAGTGCTAGGGCAGGGGGCTCGAGCTCTGGAAACACC. Translating it yields CSARAGGSSSGNT. The entire CDR3 reads CSARAGGSSSGNTIYF.

This clone has at least ten counts. Coverage ceases 3 residues before the CDR3 finishes, and the germline J gene fills in the end. J is TRBJ2-2 and V is TRBV7-9; 9 positions match TRBD2. Germline CDR1 is SEHNR and CDR2 is FQNEAQ (reference sequence). The V and J ends lost 7 bases and 4 bases, in that order; junction bases with no gene match: 7. CDR3 length: 15 amino acids. The CDR3 DNA, read in part, is TGTGCCAGCAACTGGGCGGGAGGGCGCACCGGGGAG. Translated, it gives CASNWAGGRTGE. The CDR3 as a whole reads CASNWAGGRTGELFF. Full variable domain (outside the CDR3, taken from reference TRBV7-9 and TRBJ2-2): DTGVSQNPRHKITKRGQNVTFRCDPISEHNRLYWYRQTLGQGPEFLTYFQNEAQLEKSRLLSDRFSAERPKGSFSTLEIQRTEQGDSAMYLCASNWAGGRTGELFFGEGSRLTVL.

This clone was observed at least ten times. The missing CDR3 end, 3 residues past where the read stops, is filled in from the germline J gene. J is TRBJ2-3 and V is TRBV6-1, with 7 bases that match TRBD1. V lost 2 bases and J lost 4; bases outside the gene matches: 6. CDR1 is MNHNS and CDR2 is SASEGT in the germline V gene. The CDR3 covers 15 residues. CDR3 sequence reads: CASSEPTGAADTQYF. CDR3 DNA, as far as it was read: TGTGCCAGCAGTGAACCCACAGGGGCGGCAGATACG.

This clone was detected many times. This CDR3 reads CASSSHRTSGTYEQYF. The CDR3 bases that were read are TGTGCCAGCAGCTCACACCGGACTAGCGGAACTTACGAG. The V call is TRBV7-8, the J call TRBJ2-7; 10 nucleotides align to TRBD2. The read comes to an end 3 residues before the CDR3 does, leaving the germline J gene to fill in the end. Germline assignment: CDR1 SGHVS and CDR2 FQNEAQ. CDR3 length: 16 residues. J lost 4 bases, V lost 4 bases, and 10 bases had no gene match.

This clone came up many times. The CDR3 extends 3 residues past the end of the read, so its final part is completed from the germline J gene. V gene TRBV5-1 combines with J gene TRBJ1-5; 7 bases are shared with TRBD1. Germline trimming cut 3 bases from V and 4 bases from J; bases unmatched to any gene: 10. Germline V gene sequence: CDR1 SGHRS, CDR2 YFSETQ. There are 16 residues in the CDR3. The CDR3 bases that were read are TGCGCCAGCAGCTCCGGACAGGTCGGGGAAAATCAGCCC. It codes for CASSSGQVGENQP. The whole CDR3 protein reads CASSSGQVGENQPQHF.

This clone was observed many times. The DNA ends 3 residues before the CDR3 does, and the rest of the CDR3 is filled in from the germline J gene. This chain joins TRBV7-6 and TRBJ2-2, with D possibly matching TRBD2 (5 bases). The CDR3 is made up of 14 amino acids. The V end lost 2 bases, the J end lost 9 bases, and 13 bases lay between the germline ends. Germline V gene lookup returns CDR1 SGHVS and CDR2 FNYEAQ. The CDR3 spells CASSLSGNDRELFF. Partial CDR3 DNA: TGTGCCAGCAGCTTATCGGGGAATGACCGGGAG.

At least ten counts were recorded for this clone. The read comes to an end 3 residues before the CDR3 does, leaving the germline J gene to fill in the end. The gene calls are TRBV29-1 and TRBJ2-7, with TRBD2 matching over 8 bases. CDR1 is SQVTM, CDR2 ANQGSEA, per germline. The junction had 2 bases not matched to a gene; V was cut back by 2 bases and J by 2 bases. The CDR3 covers 13 residues. The sequenced part of the CDR3 DNA is TGCAGCGTTGAAACTAGCGGAACCTACGAG. Residues: CSVETSGTYE. The complete CDR3 sequence is CSVETSGTYEQYF.

This clone was detected many times. The read ends 3 residues early relative to the CDR3; the germline J gene fills the gap. The V call is TRBV20-1, the J call TRBJ1-5, with D tentatively TRBD1 (5 bases). CDR1 and CDR2 from the germline V gene are DFQATT and SNEGSKA (reference sequence). V was pared by 7 bases and J by 1 base, with 17 bases between. The CDR3 length is 15 residues. CDR3 DNA (partial): TGCAGTGTTCCCTCTCAGGGTCGAAGCAATCAGCCC. It translates to CSVPSQGRSNQP. The whole CDR3 protein reads CSVPSQGRSNQPQHF.

This clone has ten or more counts. The read comes to an end 3 residues before the CDR3 does, leaving the germline J gene to fill in the end. The V call is TRBV30, the J call TRBJ2-7; 11 nucleotides match TRBD2. CDR1 and CDR2 (germline): GTSNPN, SVGIG (reference sequence). V lost 3 bases to trimming and J lost 5 bases; unmatched junction nucleotides: 9. This CDR3 has 15 amino acids. Partial CDR3 DNA: TGTGCCTGGAGGACCCTAGCGGGAGGTCCCCACGAG. Amino acid sequence: CAWRTLAGGPHE. The full CDR3 is CAWRTLAGGPHEQYF.

This clone was counted ten times or more. The read ends 3 residues early relative to the CDR3; the germline J gene fills the gap. The chain recombines TRBV7-9 with TRBJ2-6; D not resolved. The germline V and J ends were trimmed by 5 bases and 0 bases, with 5 bases remaining between them. This CDR3 comprises 14 residues. Germline assignment: CDR1 SEHNR and CDR2 FQNEAQ (reference sequence). CDR3 region: CASSDTSGANVLTF. The sequenced part of the CDR3 DNA is TGTGCCAGCAGCGACACCTCTGGGGCCAACGTC.

This clone was detected many times. The sequenced part of the CDR3 DNA is TGTGCCAGCAGCTTCCTAGCGGGGGGCTACGAG. It encodes CASSFLAGGYE. The whole CDR3 reads CASSFLAGGYEQYF. This chain connects TRBV5-6 to TRBJ2-7; 11 nucleotides line up with TRBD2. The read is 3 residues too short to cover the CDR3 end, so that end is filled in from the germline J gene. The CDR3 is 14 residues long. The junction had 1 base not matched to a gene; V was cut back by 2 bases and J by 3 bases. Germline V gene sequence: CDR1 SGHDT, CDR2 YYEEEE.

This clone was counted ten times or more. Read sequence stops 3 residues before the CDR3 end, and the germline J gene provides the missing end. Other DNA sequences in the sample encode the same CDR3. The V gene is TRBV10-3, the J gene TRBJ1-1; possible D gene TRBD1, 6 bases. From germline, CDR1 is ENHRY and CDR2 SYGVKD. This CDR3 has 16 amino acids. V lost 0 bases, J lost 0 bases, and 11 bases lay in between. The CDR3 reads CAISESRTAMNTEAFF. CDR3 DNA (partial): TGTGCCATCAGTGAGTCTCGGACAGCCATGAACACTGAA.

This clone was recorded a few times. Read sequence stops 3 residues before the CDR3 end, and the germline J gene provides the missing end. The chain couples TRBV30 to TRBJ1-1; 9 bases are shared with TRBD1. CDR3 length: 17 amino acids. Germline V lookup: CDR1 GTSNPN, CDR2 SVGIG (reference sequence). V dropped 0 bases and J dropped 6; count of bases not matched to a gene: 14. The covered CDR3 bases are TGTGCCTGGAGTGTAAACCGGGACAGGGATAACAAAGCTGAA. The encoded protein is CAWSVNRDRDNKAE. The entire CDR3 protein reads CAWSVNRDRDNKAEAFF.

This clone has a count of ten or more. The CDR3 is cut off 3 residues early in the read; its end comes from the germline J gene. The V gene is TRBV11-2, the J gene TRBJ2-6; 8 bases align to TRBD1. The ends lost 4 bases at V and 6 bases at J; junction bases unmatched: 5. Germline-derived CDR1 and CDR2 are SGHAT and FQNNGV. This CDR3 is built from 15 residues. Partial CDR3 DNA: TGTGCCAGCAGCTCTACAGGGGGTTCGGCCAACGTC. Translation gives CASSSTGGSANV. The complete CDR3 protein is CASSSTGGSANVLTF.

Ten or more counts support this clone. The observed sequence ends 3 residues before the CDR3 terminus, with the missing tail filled in from the germline J gene. V and J are TRBV15 and TRBJ1-2; TRBD1 agrees at 9 bases. The CDR3 is 13 amino acids. Germline CDR1 and CDR2: LNHNV and YYDKDF (reference sequence). Unmatched junction bases numbered 2, after V lost 3 bases and J lost 6 bases. CDR3 loop: CATSRRQGDGYTF. The part of the CDR3 DNA that was read is TGTGCCACCAGCAGGAGACAGGGGGATGGC.

This clone was detected ten times or more. The read ends 3 residues early relative to the CDR3; the germline J gene fills the gap. The V call is TRBV4-1, the J call TRBJ2-7; 7 positions agree with TRBD2. The V segment lost 1 base and the J segment 0 bases; nucleotides outside the gene matches: 6. The germline CDR1 and CDR2 sequences are MGHRA and YSYEKL. The CDR3 covers 16 residues. CDR3 amino acids: CASSQVSGLSSYEQYF. CDR3 DNA, as far as it was read: TGCGCCAGCAGCCAAGTTAGCGGGTTGAGCTCCTACGAG.

This clone was counted at least ten times. The read comes to an end 3 residues before the CDR3 does, leaving the germline J gene to fill in the end. The chain links TRBV20-1 to TRBJ2-3, with 7 bases identical to TRBD2. Per germline, CDR1 DFQATT and CDR2 SNEGSKA (reference sequence). V trimming: 0 bases; J trimming: 4 bases; junction bases outside the gene matches: 7. The CDR3 length is 15 residues. The chain's CDR3 is CSARDQGGEADTQYF. The CDR3 bases that were read are TGCAGTGCTAGAGACCAGGGAGGGGAGGCAGATACG.

This clone was recorded at least ten times. The read stops 3 residues short of the end of the CDR3; the missing end is completed from the germline J gene. The chain couples TRBV29-1 to TRBJ2-7; D call uncertain. CDR1 is SQVTM and CDR2 is ANQGSEA in the germline V gene. The V gene lost 4 bases and the J gene lost 1 base, with 11 bases spanning the gap. The CDR3 consists of 13 residues. CDR3: CSVAVSRSYEQYF. The CDR3 DNA, read in part, is TGCAGCGTTGCGGTTTCCAGGTCCTACGAG.

There are many counts of this clone. The missing CDR3 end, 3 residues past where the read stops, is filled in from the germline J gene. This chain uses TRBV18 with TRBJ2-3, with a weak D call TRBD2 (5 bases). V was pared by 2 bases and J by 2 bases, with 11 bases between. Germline lookup yields CDR1 KGHSH and CDR2 LQKENI. The length of the CDR3 is 15 residues. Here the CDR3 reads CASSPGGSYTDTQYF. The covered CDR3 bases are TGTGCCAGCTCACCAGGCGGGTCCTACACAGATACG.